These T cell receptor beta chains were read from a single sample in a study of blood T cell repertoires in COVID-19. The table came from immunoSEQ multiplex PCR; TCRdb's copy has only in-frame clones and leaves some out. Among 380,000 or so clones, about 90% were seen once, and the ten largest hold over 1%. The sample taken for sequencing was peripheral blood. All receptors derive from a man in his forties or fifties with acute or convalescent COVID-19. CDR3s include the opening cysteine and the closing phenylalanine or tryptophan. D genes are given only for firm matches. Expanded clones are given a class, and other clones once, few, many or no size at all.

>-|TRBV6-1|TRBJ2-1|16|-
CASSEAGGPSYNEQFF
TGTGCCAGCAGTGAAGCGGGGGGGCCCTCCTACAATGAGCAGTTCTTC
>-|TRBV30|TRBJ2-5|10|-
CAWSSETQYF
TGTGCCTGGAGTTCGGAGACCCAGTACTTC
>-|TRBV2|TRBJ1-6|14|-
CASSEGGGGSPLHF
TGTGCCAGCAGTGAAGGGGGCGGGGGTTCACCCCTCCACTTT
>-|TRBV5-1|TRBJ1-4|14|-
CASSLRRANEKLFF
TGCGCCAGCAGCTTGAGGAGGGCTAATGAAAAACTGTTTTTT
>TRBD1|TRBV7-2|TRBJ1-3|15|-
CASSPRGVSGNTIYF
TGTGCCAGCAGCCCCAGGGGGGTCTCTGGAAACACCATATATTTT
>TRBD1|TRBV7-9|TRBJ2-7|16|-
CASSSHRDRTAYEQYF
TGTGCCAGCAGCTCCCATCGGGACAGAACTGCCTACGAGCAGTACTTC
>-|TRBV6-5|TRBJ2-2|12|-
CASSYRTGELFF
TGTGCCAGCAGTTACCGGACCGGGGAGCTGTTTTTT
>-|TRBV6-1|TRBJ2-7|14|-
CASSESGALDEQYF
TGTGCCAGCAGTGAATCAGGGGCGCTGGACGAGCAGTACTTC
>TRBD1|TRBV6-5|TRBJ1-5|14|-
CASSPYQGDQPQHF
TGTGCCAGCAGTCCTTACCAGGGGGATCAGCCCCAGCATTTT
>-|TRBV7-3|TRBJ2-5|15|-
CASSLGTKAQETQYF
TGTGCCAGCAGCTTAGGAACTAAAGCTCAAGAGACCCAGTACTTC
>TRBD2|TRBV18|TRBJ2-3|15|-
CASSPALAGEDTQYF
TGTGCCAGCTCACCCGCTCTAGCGGGAGAAGATACGCAGTATTTT
>-|TRBV14|TRBJ1-1|13|-
CASSLQENTEAFF
TGTGCCAGCAGCCTCCAGGAGAACACTGAAGCTTTCTTT
>TRBD1|TRBV5-6|TRBJ2-7|17|-
CASSRRRTGPRSYEQYF
TGTGCCAGCAGCCGACGGAGGACAGGCCCTAGATCCTACGAGCAGTACTTC
>-|TRBV6-5|TRBJ1-1|13|-
CASSYGGRTEAFF
TGTGCCAGCAGTTACGGGGGGAGAACTGAAGCTTTCTTT
>-|TRBV9|TRBJ1-5|13|-
CASSVDRYQPQHF
TGTGCCAGCAGCGTAGATCGTTATCAGCCCCAGCATTTT
>TRBD1|TRBV19|TRBJ1-2|16|-
CASSTSGQGASYGYTF
TGTGCCAGTAGTACCTCGGGACAGGGGGCTAGCTATGGCTACACCTTC
>-|TRBV10-2|TRBJ1-6|16|once
CASSERGSSYNSPLHF
TGCGCCAGCAGTGAGCGCGGGAGCTCCTATAATTCACCCCTCCACTTT
>TRBD1|TRBV7-2|TRBJ1-5|15|-
CASSFTGESNQPQHF
TGTGCCAGCAGCTTTACAGGGGAAAGCAATCAGCCCCAGCATTTT
>-|TRBV10-3|TRBJ1-2|14|-
CAMGREPELFGYTF
TGTGCCATGGGCCGCGAACCCGAACTCTTTGGCTACACCTTC
>-|TRBV10-2|TRBJ1-2|17|-
CASSESAASAGVNGYTF
TGCGCCAGCAGTGAGTCGGCCGCCTCCGCAGGCGTGAACGGCTACACCTTC
>-|TRBV7-8|TRBJ1-1|18|once
CASSLYVVQVEGGTEAFF
TGTGCCAGCAGCTTATATGTTGTTCAGGTCGAAGGTGGGACTGAAGCTTTCTTT
>-|TRBV12-5|TRBJ2-1|16|-
CASGFDGGWTVNEQFF
TGTGCTAGTGGTTTTGATGGCGGATGGACAGTCAATGAGCAGTTCTTC
>-|TRBV9|TRBJ1-2|14|once
CASSVDDRYYGYTF
TGTGCCAGCAGCGTAGACGACAGGTACTATGGCTACACCTTC
>-|TRBV2|TRBJ2-5|16|-
CASRMRVRAEEETQYF
TGTGCCAGCAGGATGAGGGTAAGAGCGGAGGAAGAGACCCAGTACTTC
>-|TRBV6-1|TRBJ2-5|16|once
CASSGPRGQPRETQYF
TGTGCCAGCAGTGGCCCGAGGGGACAACCAAGAGAGACCCAGTACTTC
>TRBD2|TRBV5-1|TRBJ2-7|15|-
CASSDQASGIYEQYF
TGCGCCAGCAGCGACCAGGCTAGCGGTATCTACGAGCAGTACTTC
>TRBD1|TRBV7-9|TRBJ1-4|17|-
CASSLGFQGEANEKLFF
TGTGCCAGCAGCTTAGGTTTTCAGGGGGAGGCTAATGAAAAACTGTTTTTT
>-|TRBV2|TRBJ1-1|14|-
CASTVQWGGTEAFF
TGTGCCAGCACCGTCCAGTGGGGAGGGACTGAAGCTTTCTTT
>-|TRBV7-3|TRBJ2-5|13|-
CASSLTSGETQYF
TGTGCCAGCAGCTTAACAAGCGGGGAGACCCAGTACTTC
>-|TRBV24-1|TRBJ1-3|15|-
CATSAGSVSGNTIYF
TGTGCCACCAGTGCGGGGTCGGTCTCTGGAAACACCATATATTTT
>TRBD2|TRBV11-3|TRBJ2-5|16|-
CASSSGLAGARETQYF
TGTGCCAGCAGCTCGGGACTAGCGGGAGCTCGTGAGACCCAGTACTTC
>-|TRBV6-5|TRBJ2-7|13|-
CASSPGHGYEQYF
TGTGCCAGCAGCCCGGGACACGGTTACGAGCAGTACTTC
>-|TRBV28|TRBJ1-3|13|-
CASSLGGGNTIYF
TGTGCCAGCAGTTTAGGAGGTGGAAACACCATATATTTT
>-|TRBV2|TRBJ1-1|15|-
CASTSVGPLNTEAFF
TGTGCCAGCACCTCCGTGGGGCCCTTGAACACTGAAGCTTTCTTT